This TCR beta chain stems from a study of T cell repertoires in cytomegalovirus infection. Study-wide background: A matching HLA type, together with CMV infection, was signaled by public TCR beta signatures.

CDR3 size: 18 residues. Germline CDR1 and CDR2: MNHEY and SMNVEV (reference sequence). With 5 bases clipped from V and 0 bases from J, the junction kept 7 bases outside the gene matches. In TCRdb, the reads were re-called with MiXCR into one record per CDR3 protein. In the table there are over 100,000 distinct CDR3 sequences, roughly a tenth of which are singletons. This clonotype has a count of ten or more. Antigen specificity is unknown. The receptor comes from a human donor in good health (CMV status not recorded). Some clones in this sample may be carry-over from other donors' samples. The rearrangement uses TRBV27 and TRBJ2-6, with TRBD1 matching over 10 bases. Source material: PBMCs, sequenced either directly or after in vitro stimulation (not recorded which). This CDR3 reads CASSTRDRGTSGANVLTF. The DNA for the CDR3 is TGTGCCAGCAGTACAAGGGACAGGGGAACCTCTGGGGCCAACGTCCTGACTTTC.